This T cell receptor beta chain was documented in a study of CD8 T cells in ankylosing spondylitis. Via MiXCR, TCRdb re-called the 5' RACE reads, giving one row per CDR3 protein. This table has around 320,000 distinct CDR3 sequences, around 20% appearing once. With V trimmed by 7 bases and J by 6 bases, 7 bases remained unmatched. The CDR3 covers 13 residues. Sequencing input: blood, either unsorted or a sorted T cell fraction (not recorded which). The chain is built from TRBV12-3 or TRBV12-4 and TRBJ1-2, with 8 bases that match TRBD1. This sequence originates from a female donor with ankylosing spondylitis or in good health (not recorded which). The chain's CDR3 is CASTFGQGHGYTF. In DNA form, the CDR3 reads TGTGCCAGCACCTTCGGACAGGGCCATGGCTACACCTTC.